This TCR beta chain was obtained from a study of CD8 T cells in ankylosing spondylitis. Broader study findings: Some motif variants were previously reported in reactive arthritis synovial fluid and blood. Reports say disease-linked clones showed up significantly more in matched ankylosing spondylitis synovial fluid. Peripheral blood held disease-linked clones only at relatively low frequency, and these were CD8+. Ankylosing spondylitis blood appeared to be characterized by a TCR beta motif of under ten highly homologous variants.

V lost 5 bases, J lost 6 bases, and 13 bases lay in between. CDR1 is SGHNT, CDR2 YENEEA, per germline. This CDR3 has 13 amino acids. This clonotype has a count of ten or more. Its antigen is as yet unknown. It was by quantitative 5'-RACE with molecular barcodes that TCR beta libraries were made. One entry per CDR3 protein, called by TCRdb with MiXCR from the 5' RACE reads. The sample lists a few hundred thousand distinct CDR3 sequences, 7% to 9% occurring once. The chain couples TRBV11-3 to TRBJ1-2; tentative D call: TRBD1 (6 bases). Material: blood, either unsorted or a sorted T cell fraction (not recorded which). This clonotype originated in a male donor with ankylosing spondylitis. The CDR3 protein is CASSRGTTNGYTF. CDR3 coding DNA: TGTGCCAGCAGCAGAGGGACAACTAATGGCTACACCTTC.